This TCR beta chain was profiled in a study of blood T cell repertoires in COVID-19. Study overall: T cells, B-cell-depleted T cells, or PBMCs supplied cDNA or gDNA.

Seattle's cohort entered during active infection and was followed longitudinally. Germline lookup yields CDR1 SGHTA and CDR2 FQGNSA. The CDR3 is 15 amino acids. The ends were cut back, 5 bases at V and 9 bases at J, with 20 bases in the middle. Method: immunoSEQ multiplex PCR; TCRdb's copy keeps in-frame clones and lacks some. The table records 300,000 to 350,000 clones, nearly 90% of them present only once. The clonotype comes from a woman aged 40 to 50 with COVID-19, enrolled during active disease. The genes are TRBV7-2 and TRBJ1-5; maybe TRBD1 (5 bases). The sample comprised peripheral blood. Here the CDR3 reads CASSESSQVQRPQHF. CDR3 nucleotides: TGTGCCAGCAGCGAAAGCTCACAGGTCCAGAGGCCCCAGCATTTT.